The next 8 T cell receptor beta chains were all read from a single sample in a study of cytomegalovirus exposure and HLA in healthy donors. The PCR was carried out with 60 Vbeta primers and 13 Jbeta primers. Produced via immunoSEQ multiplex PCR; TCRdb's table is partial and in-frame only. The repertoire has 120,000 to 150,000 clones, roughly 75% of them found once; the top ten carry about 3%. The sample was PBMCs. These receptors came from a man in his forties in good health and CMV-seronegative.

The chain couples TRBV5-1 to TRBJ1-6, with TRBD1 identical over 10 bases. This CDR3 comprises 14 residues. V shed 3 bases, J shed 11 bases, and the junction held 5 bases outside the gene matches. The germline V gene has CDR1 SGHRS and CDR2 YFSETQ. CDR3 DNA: TGCGCCAGCAGCTCCGGGACAGGGGAGACACCCCTCCACTTT. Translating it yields CASSSGTGETPLHF.

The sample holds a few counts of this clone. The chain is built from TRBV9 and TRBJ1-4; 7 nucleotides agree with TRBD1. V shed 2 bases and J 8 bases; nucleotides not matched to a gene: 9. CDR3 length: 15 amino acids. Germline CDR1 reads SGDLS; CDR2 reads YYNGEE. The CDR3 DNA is TGTGCCAGCAGCGTGCAAACAGGGGTTGACGAAAAACTGTTTTTT. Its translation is CASSVQTGVDEKLFF.

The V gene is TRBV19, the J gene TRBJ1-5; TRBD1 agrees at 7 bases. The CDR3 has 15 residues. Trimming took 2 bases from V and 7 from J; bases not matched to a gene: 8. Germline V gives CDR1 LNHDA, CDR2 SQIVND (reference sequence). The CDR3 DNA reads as TGTGCCAGTAGTATATTGCGGGCAGGGGGACAGCCCCAGCATTTT. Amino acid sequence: CASSILRAGGQPQHF.

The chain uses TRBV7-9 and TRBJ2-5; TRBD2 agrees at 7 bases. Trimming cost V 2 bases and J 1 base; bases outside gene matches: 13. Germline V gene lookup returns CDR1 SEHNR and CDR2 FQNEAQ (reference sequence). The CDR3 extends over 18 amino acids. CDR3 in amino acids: CASSLLSSGVWFQETQYF. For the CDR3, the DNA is TGTGCCAGCAGCTTATTGTCCAGCGGGGTATGGTTCCAAGAGACCCAGTACTTC.

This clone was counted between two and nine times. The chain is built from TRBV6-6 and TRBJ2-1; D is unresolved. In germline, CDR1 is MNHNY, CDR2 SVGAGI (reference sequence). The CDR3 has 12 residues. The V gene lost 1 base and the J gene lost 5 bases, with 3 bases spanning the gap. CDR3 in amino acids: CASSYLDNEQFF. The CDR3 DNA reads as TGTGCCAGCAGTTACTTAGACAATGAGCAGTTCTTC.

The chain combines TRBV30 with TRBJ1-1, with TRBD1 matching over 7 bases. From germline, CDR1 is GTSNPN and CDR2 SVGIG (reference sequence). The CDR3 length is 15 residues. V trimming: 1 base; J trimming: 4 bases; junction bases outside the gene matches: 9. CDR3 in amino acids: CAWSGIQGVFTEAFF. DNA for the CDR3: TGTGCCTGGAGTGGCATCCAGGGGGTATTCACTGAAGCTTTCTTT.

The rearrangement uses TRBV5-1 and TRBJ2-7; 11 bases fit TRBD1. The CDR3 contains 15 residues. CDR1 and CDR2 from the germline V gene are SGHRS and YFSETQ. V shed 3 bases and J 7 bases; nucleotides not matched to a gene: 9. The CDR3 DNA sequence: TGCGCCAGCAGCTATACGGGACAGGGGGAAGGAGAGCAGTACTTC. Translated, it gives CASSYTGQGEGEQYF.

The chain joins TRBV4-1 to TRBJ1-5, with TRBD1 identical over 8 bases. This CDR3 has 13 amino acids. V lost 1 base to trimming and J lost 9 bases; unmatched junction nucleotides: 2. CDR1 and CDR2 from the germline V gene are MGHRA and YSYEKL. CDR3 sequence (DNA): TGCGCCAGCAGCCAAGGACAGGGGTTGCCCCAGCATTTT. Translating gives CASSQGQGLPQHF.